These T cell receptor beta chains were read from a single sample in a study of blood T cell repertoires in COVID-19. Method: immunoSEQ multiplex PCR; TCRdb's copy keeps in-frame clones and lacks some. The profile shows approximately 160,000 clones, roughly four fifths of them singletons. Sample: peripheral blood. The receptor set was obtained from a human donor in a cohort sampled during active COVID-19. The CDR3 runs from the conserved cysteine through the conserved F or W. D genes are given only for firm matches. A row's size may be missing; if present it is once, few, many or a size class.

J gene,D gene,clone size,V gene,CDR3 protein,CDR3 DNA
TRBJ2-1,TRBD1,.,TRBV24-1,CATSWGTGRRDNEQFF,TGTGCCACCAGTTGGGGGACAGGCAGGAGGGACAATGAGCAGTTCTTC
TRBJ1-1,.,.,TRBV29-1,CSVQQGSGGNTEAFF,TGCAGCGTTCAACAGGGAAGCGGGGGGAACACTGAAGCTTTCTTT
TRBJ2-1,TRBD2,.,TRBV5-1,CASSLPLAGGYNEQFF,TGCGCCAGCAGCCTCCCCCTAGCGGGGGGGTACAATGAGCAGTTCTTC
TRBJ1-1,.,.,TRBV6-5,CASSYRGADTEAFF,TGTGCCAGCAGTTACCGGGGGGCTGACACTGAAGCTTTCTTT
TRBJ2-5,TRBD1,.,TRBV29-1,CSVRANRGGETQYF,TGCAGCGTTAGAGCGAACAGGGGTGGGGAGACCCAGTACTTC
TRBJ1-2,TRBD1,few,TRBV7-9,CASSRDSYGYTF,TGTGCCAGCAGCCGGGACAGCTATGGCTACACCTTC
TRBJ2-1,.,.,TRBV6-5,CASSLTTSNEQFF,TGTGCCAGCAGTTTGACTACTTCCAATGAGCAGTTCTTC
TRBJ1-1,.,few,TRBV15,CATSREGGEAFF,TGTGCCACCAGCAGAGAAGGCGGTGAAGCTTTCTTT
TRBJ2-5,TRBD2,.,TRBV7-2,CASSPSSSGGRGETQYF,TGTGCCAGCAGCCCGTCGTCTAGCGGCGGGAGGGGGGAGACCCAGTACTTC
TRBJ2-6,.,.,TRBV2,CASSGSGANVLTF,TGTGCCAGCAGTGGGAGTGGGGCCAACGTCCTGACTTTC
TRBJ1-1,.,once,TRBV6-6,CASSPLLGRALGTEAFF,TGTGCCAGCAGTCCTCTCTTGGGCAGGGCGTTGGGCACTGAAGCTTTCTTT
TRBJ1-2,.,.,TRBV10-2,CASLGSSTNYGYTF,TGCGCCAGCCTAGGAAGCTCCACTAACTATGGCTACACCTTC
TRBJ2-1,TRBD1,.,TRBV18,CASSPGTGDNEQFF,TGTGCCAGCTCTCCCGGGACAGGGGACAATGAGCAGTTCTTC
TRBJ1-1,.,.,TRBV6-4,CASSETGQAFF,TGTGCCAGCAGTGAGACAGGCCAAGCTTTCTTT
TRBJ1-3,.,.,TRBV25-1,CASRWDTERGNTIYF,TGTGCCAGCAGATGGGACACGGAAAGGGGAAACACCATATATTTT
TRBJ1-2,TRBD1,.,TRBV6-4,CASSATGESGYTF,TGTGCCAGCAGTGCTACAGGGGAGTCTGGCTACACCTTC
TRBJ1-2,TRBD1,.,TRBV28,CASSFRTGGVIGYTF,TGTGCCAGCAGTTTTCGGACAGGGGGCGTTATTGGCTACACCTTC
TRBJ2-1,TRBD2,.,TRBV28,CASTGTSGYRQFF,TGTGCCAGCACCGGGACTAGCGGTTATAGGCAGTTCTTC
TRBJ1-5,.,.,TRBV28,CASRGGQPQHF,TGTGCCAGCAGGGGGGGTCAGCCCCAGCATTTT
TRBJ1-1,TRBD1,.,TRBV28,CASSPGTGRTEAFF,TGTGCCAGCAGTCCCGGGACAGGGCGGACTGAAGCTTTCTTT
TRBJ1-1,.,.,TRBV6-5,CASSTGWTEAFF,TGTGCCAGCAGTACAGGGTGGACTGAAGCTTTCTTT
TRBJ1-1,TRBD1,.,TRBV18,CASSPTGEVDTEAFF,TGTGCCAGCTCACCTACAGGGGAGGTAGACACTGAAGCTTTCTTT
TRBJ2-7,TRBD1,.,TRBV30,CAWSVLGTGSYEQYF,TGTGCCTGGAGTGTCCTCGGGACAGGGTCCTACGAGCAGTACTTC
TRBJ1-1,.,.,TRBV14,CASSQNSYTEAFF,TGTGCCAGCAGCCAGAATAGTTACACTGAAGCTTTCTTT